Below are 28 T cell receptor beta chains sequenced from a single sample in a study of CD8+ T cells in alopecia areata. cDNA prepared by RNA extraction and subsequent reverse transcription served as the template for sequencing. TCRdb's copy holds only in-frame clones and misses some; the assay was immunoSEQ multiplex PCR. The sample carries roughly 110,000 clones, 84% recorded once. Treatment denoted: oral pan-JAK inhibitor, 5-10 mg twice daily. Sequencing was performed on CD8+ T cells sorted from blood, taken at week 24, from a patient treated with tofacitinib. These receptor sequences come from a human donor with alopecia areata.

The rearrangement links TRBV4-2 to TRBJ2-7, with 9 bases matching TRBD2. CDR3 length equals 16 residues. CDR1 is LGHNA, CDR2 YNFKEQ, per germline. The junction had 5 bases not matched to a gene; V was cut back by 0 bases and J by 2 bases. The CDR3 here is CASSQEATSGTYEQYF. The CDR3 nucleotides are TGTGCCAGCAGCCAAGAGGCGACTAGCGGTACCTACGAGCAGTACTTC.

This clone was recorded only once. The V call is TRBV5-6, the J call TRBJ1-4, with D tentatively TRBD1 (5 bases). V was cut by 5 bases and J by 6 bases, with 14 bases left in between. CDR3 length equals 14 residues. Germline-derived CDR1 and CDR2 are SGHDT and YYEEEE. The CDR3 protein is CASSKRGGDEKLFF. DNA for the CDR3: TGTGCCAGCAGTAAGAGGGGCGGTGATGAAAAACTGTTTTTT.

The rearrangement uses TRBV19 and TRBJ2-1, with D unresolved. The CDR3 extends over 15 amino acids. Germline lookup yields CDR1 LNHDA and CDR2 SQIVND (reference sequence). Trimming pared 9 bases from V and 0 bases from J, leaving 15 bases between. The CDR3 region is CARTRDIRSYNEQFF. In nucleotides, the CDR3 is TGTGCCAGAACCCGAGACATACGCTCCTACAATGAGCAGTTCTTC.

The chain is built from TRBV4-1 and TRBJ2-1, with 7 bases matching TRBD1. The CDR3 extends over 13 amino acids. Unmatched junction bases numbered 10, after V lost 5 bases and J lost 12 bases. CDR1 is MGHRA and CDR2 is YSYEKL in the germline V gene. The CDR3 bases are TGCGCCAGCAGCACTCGGGACAGTCCGTGGCAGTTCTTC. This gives the protein CASSTRDSPWQFF.

The CDR3 nucleotides are TGTGCCAGCAGCCGGACAACCCGGGGGACTAGCGGGGGCGGACCCTACAATGAGCAGTTCTTC. This encodes CASSRTTRGTSGGGPYNEQFF. The chain recombines TRBV14 with TRBJ2-1; TRBD2 matches 14 bases. The junction had 16 bases not matched to a gene; V was cut back by 4 bases and J by 2 bases. Germline V gene data show CDR1 as SGHDN and CDR2 as FVKESK. CDR3 size: 21 residues.

The V gene is TRBV19, the J gene TRBJ2-6, with a weak D call TRBD1 (6 bases). The germline CDR1 and CDR2 sequences are LNHDA and SQIVND (reference sequence). V dropped 3 bases and J dropped 0 bases, with 18 bases sitting between them. This CDR3 spans 19 amino acids. The CDR3 protein is CASSIPRWGPSSGANVLTF. The DNA for the CDR3 is TGTGCCAGTAGTATTCCTCGCTGGGGGCCTAGCTCTGGGGCCAACGTCCTGACTTTC.

This clone has a single count. This sequence joins TRBV27 and TRBJ2-7; 7 nucleotides line up with TRBD2. CDR3 length: 15 residues. The germline gives CDR1 MNHEY, CDR2 SMNVEV (reference sequence). The V gene end was trimmed by 2 bases and the J gene end by 3 bases; junction bases not matched to a gene: 7. In DNA, the CDR3 is TGTGCCAGCAGTTTAGTCCCGAGCGGGGTCTACGAGCAGTACTTC. Its protein is CASSLVPSGVYEQYF.

The J gene is TRBJ2-7, the V gene TRBV6-5; 9 nucleotides match TRBD1. This CDR3 spans 15 amino acids. Per germline, CDR1 MNHEY and CDR2 SVGAGI. The V segment lost 2 bases and the J segment 3 bases; nucleotides outside the gene matches: 5. The CDR3 is CASSYTRDRVYEQYF. In DNA form, the CDR3 reads TGTGCCAGCAGTTACACCCGGGACAGGGTCTACGAGCAGTACTTC.

This chain uses TRBV7-9 with TRBJ2-5; D may be TRBD2 (6 bases). Deletions cut 3 bases from V and 5 bases from J, with 10 bases between. Germline values: CDR1 SEHNR, CDR2 FQNEAQ (reference sequence). This CDR3 region has 13 residues. CDR3 sequence (DNA): TGTGCCAGCAGCTTTAGCGGCAGGGAGACCCAGTACTTC. Translated, it gives CASSFSGRETQYF.

The gene calls are TRBV5-1 and TRBJ1-1; D unclear. Germline CDR1 and CDR2: SGHRS and YFSETQ. CDR3 length: 14 amino acids. V was trimmed by 0 bases and J by 3 bases, leaving 9 bases between them. The CDR3 sequence: CASSLAVGDTEAFF. In nucleotides, the CDR3 is TGCGCCAGCAGCTTGGCGGTGGGTGACACTGAAGCTTTCTTT.

The rearrangement joins TRBV15 to TRBJ2-3; possibly TRBD1 for D (6 bases). This CDR3 contains 16 residues. V was pared by 3 bases and J by 2 bases, with 15 bases between. Looked up from germline, CDR1 is LNHNV and CDR2 is YYDKDF (reference sequence). In nucleotides, the CDR3 is TGTGCCACCAGCAGGGGTCAGGGGCCCTCCACAGATACGCAGTATTTT. This translates into CATSRGQGPSTDTQYF.

The V call is TRBV7-9, the J call TRBJ2-5, with 11 bases that match TRBD1. The CDR3 runs 15 residues. V lost 3 bases and J lost 5; bases outside the gene matches: 5. Germline V gene lookup returns CDR1 SEHNR and CDR2 FQNEAQ (reference sequence). Written as DNA, the CDR3 is TGTGCCAGCAGCTTTGGACAGGGGGCTTTGGAGACCCAGTACTTC. Encoded protein: CASSFGQGALETQYF.

V is TRBV6-5 and J is TRBJ2-3; no clear D gene. Between the trimmed V and J ends, which lost 6 bases and 0 bases, there was a span of 7 bases. This CDR3 has 13 residues. Germline V lookup: CDR1 MNHEY, CDR2 SVGAGI. The CDR3 bases are TGTGCCAGCAGCCCGTTGAGCACAGATACGCAGTATTTT. Protein: CASSPLSTDTQYF.

This chain connects TRBV4-1 to TRBJ2-1; 10 bases map to TRBD1. The CDR3 loop spans 17 amino acids. CDR1 is MGHRA and CDR2 is YSYEKL in the germline V gene. V lost 1 base, J lost 5 bases, and 8 bases stayed unmatched. The CDR3 loop reads CASSQVAPDRGDNEQFF. The DNA for the CDR3 is TGCGCCAGCAGCCAAGTTGCCCCGGACAGGGGGGACAATGAGCAGTTCTTC.

This chain connects TRBV13 to TRBJ1-1; D possibly corresponds to TRBD1 (5 bases). CDR3 length equals 13 residues. V was shortened by 7 bases and J by 4 bases, with 13 bases between the two germline ends. Looked up from germline, CDR1 is PRHDT and CDR2 is FYEKMQ (reference sequence). The CDR3 protein is CASTVGGVTEAFF. DNA for the CDR3: TGTGCCAGCACCGTTGGGGGAGTCACTGAAGCTTTCTTT.

Only a few counts were recorded for this clone. The J gene is TRBJ2-7, the V gene TRBV10-3; D ambiguous. In germline, CDR1 is ENHRY, CDR2 SYGVKD. V was pared by 3 bases and J by 3 bases, with 6 bases between. The CDR3 is 12 amino acids. The CDR3 coding sequence is TGTGCCATCAGTGACAGTTTCTACGAGCAGTACTTC. The encoded protein is CAISDSFYEQYF.

The CDR3 protein is CSFPRQAPDLDNEQFF. In nucleotides, the CDR3 is TGCAGCTTCCCCCGGCAGGCGCCAGACTTAGACAATGAGCAGTTCTTC. This chain uses TRBV29-1 with TRBJ2-1; no definite D call. V lost 8 bases and J lost 5, with 25 bases in between. The CDR3 length is 16 residues. CDR1 is SQVTM and CDR2 is ANQGSEA in the germline V gene.

The chain couples TRBV7-9 to TRBJ2-3; D gene uncertain. V lost 4 bases to trimming and J lost 0 bases, with 5 bases between them. This CDR3 region has 13 residues. Germline-derived CDR1 and CDR2 are SEHNR and FQNEAQ (reference sequence). Written as DNA, the CDR3 is TGTGCCAGCAGCTCCCATAGCACAGATACGCAGTATTTT. This codes for CASSSHSTDTQYF.

V and J are TRBV5-1 and TRBJ2-1, with 15 bases matching TRBD2. Germline V gene lookup returns CDR1 SGHRS and CDR2 YFSETQ. The CDR3 runs 16 residues. The V segment lost 3 bases and the J segment 8 bases; nucleotides outside the gene matches: 6. The CDR3 here is CASSSRTSGGADEQFF. The CDR3 nucleotides are TGCGCCAGCAGCTCTCGGACTAGCGGGGGGGCGGATGAGCAGTTCTTC.

The chain carries TRBV5-1 and TRBJ1-1; unclear D gene. V lost 0 bases, J lost 6 bases, and 12 bases lay in between. The germline V gene encodes CDR1 SGHRS and CDR2 YFSETQ. The CDR3 contains 14 residues. CDR3 residues: CASSLARGSAEAFF. The DNA for the CDR3 is TGCGCCAGCAGCTTGGCCCGTGGATCTGCTGAAGCTTTCTTT.

This clone has a single count. The gene calls are TRBV5-6 and TRBJ2-7; D possibly corresponds to TRBD1 (6 bases). Germline V gene lookup returns CDR1 SGHDT and CDR2 YYEEEE. The CDR3 spans 15 residues. Between the trimmed V and J ends, which lost 4 bases and 3 bases, there was a span of 17 bases. CDR3: CASSPGQGPFYEQYF. The CDR3 coding sequence is TGTGCCAGCAGCCCGGGACAAGGCCCCTTCTACGAGCAGTACTTC.

The CDR3 bases are TGTGCCAGCAGCTTGAGAGACAATGAGCAGTTCTTC. Its translation is CASSLRDNEQFF. This chain uses TRBV7-8 with TRBJ2-1; D is undetermined. V was clipped by 3 bases and J by 5 bases, with 5 bases between them. Germline lookup yields CDR1 SGHVS and CDR2 FQNEAQ. The CDR3 is made up of 12 amino acids.

V usage is TRBV5-1 and J usage is TRBJ2-1; D may be TRBD1 or TRBD2 (6 bases each). This CDR3 has 18 amino acids. The V gene lost 4 bases and the J gene lost 6 bases, with 26 bases spanning the gap. Germline V CDR1 and CDR2: SGHRS, YFSETQ. The CDR3 region has the DNA TGCGCCAGCAGCCTCGGGACTCACGGGGGACAAGGGGGCAATGAGCAGTTCTTC. Translating it yields CASSLGTHGGQGGNEQFF.

CDR3 coding DNA: TGCGCCAGCAGCTCCGTCTCGAGCACAGATACGCAGTATTTT. As protein: CASSSVSSTDTQYF. This rearrangement joins TRBV5-1 to TRBJ2-3, with no clear D. Germline V gene lookup returns CDR1 SGHRS and CDR2 YFSETQ. The CDR3 runs 14 residues. Between the trimmed V and J ends, which lost 3 bases and 0 bases, there was a span of 8 bases.

This clone was found once. The CDR3 is CASSQESYTNYGYTF. The CDR3 region has the DNA TGTGCCAGCAGCCAAGAATCCTATACTAACTATGGCTACACCTTC. The chain links TRBV14 to TRBJ1-2; no clear D. CDR3 length equals 15 residues. The germline V and J ends were trimmed by 0 bases and 0 bases, with 8 bases remaining between them. Germline CDR1 is SGHDN and CDR2 is FVKESK.

The rearrangement joins TRBV7-9 to TRBJ2-1; 9 positions match TRBD1. Germline V gene sequence: CDR1 SEHNR, CDR2 FQNEAQ (reference sequence). The CDR3 totals 13 residues. Trimming cost V 5 bases and J 9 bases; bases outside gene matches: 5. CDR3 in amino acids: CASSINRGPEQFF. The CDR3 DNA follows: TGTGCCAGCAGCATAAACAGGGGGCCTGAGCAGTTCTTC.

The chain is built from TRBV7-2 and TRBJ2-3; the D is unclear. The CDR3 runs 15 residues. The germline gives CDR1 SGHTA, CDR2 FQGNSA. V was pared by 2 bases and J by 0 bases, with 9 bases between. The chain's CDR3 is CASSLPISSTDTQYF. The CDR3 DNA reads TGTGCCAGCAGCTTACCGATATCTAGCACAGATACGCAGTATTTT. The complete variable domain, with remaining parts taken from reference TRBV7-2 and TRBJ2-3, reads GAGVSQSPSNKVTEKGKDVELRCDPISGHTALYWYRQSLGQGLEFLIYFQGNSAPDKSGLPSDRFSAERTGGSVSTLTIQRTQQEDSAVYLCASSLPISSTDTQYFGPGTRLTVL.

The chain carries TRBV29-1 and TRBJ2-2, with unresolved D. Trimming left V 1 base short and J 7 bases short, with 4 bases between. CDR1 and CDR2 (germline): SQVTM, ANQGSEA. The CDR3 spans 11 residues. This CDR3 is CSVEGGGELFF. The CDR3 DNA reads as TGCAGCGTTGAAGGGGGCGGGGAGCTGTTTTTT.